This T cell receptor beta chain was recorded in a study of blood T cell repertoires in COVID-19. Study context: The origin of the acute and convalescent COVID-19 samples was the United States, Italy and Spain. PBMCs, B-cell-depleted T cells, or T cells provided the cDNA or gDNA that made up the material.

This clone was detected a few times. Per the original methods: For nucleated cells, counts were estimated from reference gene primer amplification. Sequencing used immunoSEQ multiplex PCR; TCRdb keeps in-frame clones, though not all of them. V and J calls and clone size are as listed in that table; D and trimming were resolved from the DNA. Of some 100,000 clones in the sample, roughly 92% were seen once. The germline V and J ends were trimmed by 2 bases and 11 bases, with 12 bases remaining between them. There are 12 residues in the CDR3. Germline V gene lookup returns CDR1 LNHDA and CDR2 SQIVND (reference sequence).

The chain links TRBV19 to TRBJ1-1; D call uncertain. The sample comprised peripheral blood. The receptor was derived from a man over 45 with active COVID-19. The CDR3 DNA is TGTGCCAGTAGTATACCGGCGGGTCAGGCTTTCTTT. This translates into CASSIPAGQAFF.